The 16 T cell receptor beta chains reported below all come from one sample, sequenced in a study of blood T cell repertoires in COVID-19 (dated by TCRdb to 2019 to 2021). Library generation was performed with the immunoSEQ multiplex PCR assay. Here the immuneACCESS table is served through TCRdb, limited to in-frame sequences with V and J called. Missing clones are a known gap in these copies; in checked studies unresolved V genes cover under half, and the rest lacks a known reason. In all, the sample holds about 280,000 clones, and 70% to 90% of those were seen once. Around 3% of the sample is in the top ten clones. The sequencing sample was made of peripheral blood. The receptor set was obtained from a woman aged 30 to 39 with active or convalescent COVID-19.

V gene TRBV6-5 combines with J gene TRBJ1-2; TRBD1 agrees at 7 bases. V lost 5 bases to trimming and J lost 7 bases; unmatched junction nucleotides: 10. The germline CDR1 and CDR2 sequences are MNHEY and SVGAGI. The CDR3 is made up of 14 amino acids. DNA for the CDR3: TGTGCCAGCAGTAAGCGACAGGGTTCAGGTGGCTACACCTTC. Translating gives CASSKRQGSGGYTF.

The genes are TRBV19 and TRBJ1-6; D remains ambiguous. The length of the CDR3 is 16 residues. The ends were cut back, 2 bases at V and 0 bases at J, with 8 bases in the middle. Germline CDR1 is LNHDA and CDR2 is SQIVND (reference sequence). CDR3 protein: CASSISTYSYNSPLHF. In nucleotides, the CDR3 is TGTGCCAGTAGTATATCCACCTACTCCTATAATTCACCCCTCCACTTT.

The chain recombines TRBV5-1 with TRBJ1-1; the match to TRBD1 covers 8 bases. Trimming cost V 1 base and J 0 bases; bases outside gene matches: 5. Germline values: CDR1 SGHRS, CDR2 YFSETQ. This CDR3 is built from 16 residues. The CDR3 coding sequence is TGCGCCAGCAGCTTGCTGGGGACAGGCCTGAACACTGAAGCTTTCTTT. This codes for CASSLLGTGLNTEAFF.

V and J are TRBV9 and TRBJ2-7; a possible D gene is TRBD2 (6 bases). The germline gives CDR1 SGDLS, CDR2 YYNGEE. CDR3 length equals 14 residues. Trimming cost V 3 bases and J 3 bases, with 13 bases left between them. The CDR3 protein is CASSGGTSNYEQYF. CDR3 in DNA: TGTGCCAGCAGCGGGGGAACTAGCAACTACGAGCAGTACTTC.

This CDR3 reads CASSIVSSNTGELFF. The CDR3, as DNA: TGTGCCAGTAGTATCGTTAGTTCGAACACCGGGGAGCTGTTTTTT. This chain uses TRBV19 with TRBJ2-2, with unresolved D. This CDR3 has 15 residues. V lost 3 bases and J 0 bases, leaving 8 bases between the germline ends. Germline assignment: CDR1 LNHDA and CDR2 SQIVND (reference sequence).

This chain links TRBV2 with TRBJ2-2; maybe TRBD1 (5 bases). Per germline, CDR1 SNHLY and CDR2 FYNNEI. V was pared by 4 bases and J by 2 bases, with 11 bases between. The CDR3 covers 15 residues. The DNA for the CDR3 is TGTGCCAGCAGTGTTCAGGGCTTAAACACCGGGGAGCTGTTTTTT. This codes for CASSVQGLNTGELFF. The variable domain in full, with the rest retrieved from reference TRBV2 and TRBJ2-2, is EPEVTQTPSHQVTQMGQEVILRCVPISNHLYFYWYRQILGQKVEFLVSFYNNEISEKSEIFDDQFSVERPDGSNFTLKIRSTKLEDSAMYFCASSVQGLNTGELFFGEGSRLTVL.

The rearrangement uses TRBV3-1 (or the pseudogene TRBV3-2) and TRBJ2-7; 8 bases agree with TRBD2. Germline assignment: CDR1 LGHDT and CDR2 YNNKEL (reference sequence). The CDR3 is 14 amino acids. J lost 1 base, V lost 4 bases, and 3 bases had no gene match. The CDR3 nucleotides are TGTGCCAGCAGCCTCGGGAGGGGGTCCTACGAGCAGTACTTC. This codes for CASSLGRGSYEQYF.

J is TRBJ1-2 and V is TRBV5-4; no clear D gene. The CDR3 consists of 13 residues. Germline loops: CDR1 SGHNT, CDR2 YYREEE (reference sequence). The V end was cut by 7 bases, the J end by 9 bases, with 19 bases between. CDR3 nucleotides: TGTGCCAGCGGCAACACCGGCCAGCGTCGCTACACCTTC. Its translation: CASGNTGQRRYTF.

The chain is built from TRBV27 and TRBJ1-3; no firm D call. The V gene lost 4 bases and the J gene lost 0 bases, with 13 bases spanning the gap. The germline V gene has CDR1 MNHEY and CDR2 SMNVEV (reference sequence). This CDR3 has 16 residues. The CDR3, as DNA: TGTGCCAGCAGTTCGGCGGGGAGGACCTCTGGAAACACCATATATTTT. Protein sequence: CASSSAGRTSGNTIYF.

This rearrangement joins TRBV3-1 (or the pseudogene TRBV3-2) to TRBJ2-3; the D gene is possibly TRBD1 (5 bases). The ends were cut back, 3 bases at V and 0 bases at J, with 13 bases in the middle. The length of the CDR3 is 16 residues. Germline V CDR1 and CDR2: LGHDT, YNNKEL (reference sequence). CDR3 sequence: CASSQETAISTDTQYF. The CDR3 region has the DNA TGTGCCAGCAGCCAGGAGACAGCCATTAGCACAGATACGCAGTATTTT.

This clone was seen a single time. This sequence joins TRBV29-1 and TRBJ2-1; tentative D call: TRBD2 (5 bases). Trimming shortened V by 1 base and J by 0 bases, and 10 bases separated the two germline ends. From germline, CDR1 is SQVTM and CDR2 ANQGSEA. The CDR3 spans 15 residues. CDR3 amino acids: CSVEGRRSSYNEQFF. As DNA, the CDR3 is TGCAGCGTTGAAGGCAGGAGGAGCTCCTACAATGAGCAGTTCTTC.

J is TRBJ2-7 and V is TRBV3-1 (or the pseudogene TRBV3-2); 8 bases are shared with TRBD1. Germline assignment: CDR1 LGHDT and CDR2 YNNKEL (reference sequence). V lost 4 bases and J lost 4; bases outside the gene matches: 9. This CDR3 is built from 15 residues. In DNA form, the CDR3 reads TGTGCCAGCAGCCCGACAGGGGCTCCTATTTACGAGCAGTACTTC. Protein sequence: CASSPTGAPIYEQYF.

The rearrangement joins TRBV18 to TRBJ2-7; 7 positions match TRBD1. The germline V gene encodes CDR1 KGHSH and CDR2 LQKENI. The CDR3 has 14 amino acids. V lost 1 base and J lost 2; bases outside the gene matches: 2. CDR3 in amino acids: CASSPLTGAYEQYF. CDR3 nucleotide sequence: TGTGCCAGCTCACCACTTACAGGGGCCTACGAGCAGTACTTC. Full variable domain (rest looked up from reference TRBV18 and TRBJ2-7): NAGVMQNPRHLVRRRGQEARLRCSPMKGHSHVYWYRQLPEEGLKFMVYLQKENIIDESGMPKERFSAEFPKEGPSILRIQQVVRGDSAAYFCASSPLTGAYEQYFGPGTRLTVT.

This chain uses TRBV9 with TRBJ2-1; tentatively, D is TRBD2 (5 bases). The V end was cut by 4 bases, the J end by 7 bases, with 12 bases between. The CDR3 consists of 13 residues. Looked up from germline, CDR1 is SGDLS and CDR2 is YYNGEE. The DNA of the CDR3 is TGTGCCAGCAGCACCCCCGGGGTAAATGAGCAGTTCTTC. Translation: CASSTPGVNEQFF.

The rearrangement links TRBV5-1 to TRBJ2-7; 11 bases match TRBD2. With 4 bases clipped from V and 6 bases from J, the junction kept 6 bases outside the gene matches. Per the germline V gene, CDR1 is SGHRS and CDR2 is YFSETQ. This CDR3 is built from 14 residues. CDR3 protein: CASSPSGGPLEQYF. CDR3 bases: TGCGCCAGCAGCCCTAGCGGGGGGCCTCTCGAGCAGTACTTC.

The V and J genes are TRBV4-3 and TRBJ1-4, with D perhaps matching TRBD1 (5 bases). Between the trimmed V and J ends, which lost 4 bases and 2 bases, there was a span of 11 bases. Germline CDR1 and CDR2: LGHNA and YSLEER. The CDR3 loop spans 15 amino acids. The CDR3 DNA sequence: TGCGCCAGCAGCCTAGGGGAGGGGACTAATGAAAAACTGTTTTTT. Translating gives CASSLGEGTNEKLFF.